This T cell receptor beta chain originates from a study of Graves' ophthalmopathy and Graves' hyperthyroidism. Study summary: Samples of peripheral blood were obtained at initial diagnosis, prior to treatment of any kind.

A duration under 3 months, NOSPECS ≥4, CAS ≥3 and moderate-to-severe activity characterized the donors with ophthalmopathy. This clonotype was counted at least ten times. Germline loops: CDR1 MNHEY, CDR2 SMNVEV (reference sequence). The CDR3 runs 13 residues. V lost 3 bases and J lost 8, with 8 bases in between. Amplified TCR beta CDR3 regions were obtained using RNA transcripts as template. An opening RT-PCR round employed HTBI primers and preceded a second-round multiplex PCR. TCRdb re-derived calls from the multiplex PCR reads in MiXCR, one entry per CDR3 protein. The sample records about 400,000 distinct CDR3 sequences, about 16% being singletons.

This chain joins TRBV27 and TRBJ1-6; D is uncertain. This sequence was found in a woman aged 18-29 years with Graves' ophthalmopathy. The source material was peripheral blood. The CDR3: CASSLGSDSPLHF. In DNA form, the CDR3 reads TGTGCCAGCAGTTTGGGGTCGGATTCACCCCTCCACTTT.